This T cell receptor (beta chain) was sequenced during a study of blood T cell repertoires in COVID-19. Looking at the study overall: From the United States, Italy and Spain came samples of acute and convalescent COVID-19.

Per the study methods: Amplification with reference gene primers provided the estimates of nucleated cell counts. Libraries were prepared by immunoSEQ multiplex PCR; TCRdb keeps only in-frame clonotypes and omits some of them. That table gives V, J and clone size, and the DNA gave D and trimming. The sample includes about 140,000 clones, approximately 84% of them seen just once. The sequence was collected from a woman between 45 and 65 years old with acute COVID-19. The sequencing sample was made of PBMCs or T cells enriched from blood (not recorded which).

In DNA, the CDR3 is TGCAGCGGTACAGGGGACTGGGGAAACACCATATATTTT. As protein: CSGTGDWGNTIYF. The gene calls are TRBV29-1 and TRBJ1-3; 7 nucleotides line up with TRBD1. This CDR3 comprises 13 residues. V was clipped by 7 bases and J by 4 bases; unmatched bases: 7. Germline CDR1 reads SQVTM; CDR2 reads ANQGSEA.